This T cell receptor (beta chain) is from a study of early T cells in non-severe SARS-CoV-2 infection. The overall study: Whole-blood bulk RNA, unsorted, was sequenced, and chains were unpaired.

TCRdb analysed the 5' RACE reads with MiXCR anew, one entry per CDR3 protein. Among around 67,000 distinct CDR3 sequences listed, about 11% were seen once. The CDR3 consists of 16 residues. Trimming removed 3 bases at V and 2 bases at J, with 16 bases between. The germline CDR1 and CDR2 sequences are KGHSH and LQKENI. The TCR comes from an adult who was a healthcare worker with PCR-confirmed SARS-CoV-2 infection or an uninfected control (not recorded which). The sequenced sample was whole blood. V and J are TRBV18 and TRBJ1-1, with D hard to call. DNA of the CDR3: TGTGCCAGCTCACCGGTTCACCCCCCAGAAAACACTGAAGCTTTCTTT. Its translation is CASSPVHPPENTEAFF.